A single sample gave rise to the 5 T cell receptor beta chains below, sequenced in a study of tumor-infiltrating lymphocytes in glioblastoma multiforme. Three nested ARM-PCR rounds with V-beta and C-beta primers built TCRB libraries. TCRdb re-called the multiplex PCR reads with MiXCR, one entry per CDR3 protein. The data show around 10,000 distinct CDR3 sequences, about 70% seen once. The sequenced sample consisted of brain tumor tissue. The receptors come from a male donor with glioblastoma.

Details on this clonotype: The junction and the germline gene differ at one end; a read error may be behind it. The J gene is TRBJ1-6, the V gene TRBV28; 8 bases fit TRBD1. The length of the CDR3 is 15 residues. Per the germline V gene, CDR1 is MDHEN and CDR2 is SYDVKM. CDR3 coding DNA: TGTGTCAGCAGTTTCCTGGGACAGGCGGCCAATCCCCTCCACTTT. Its translation is CVSSFLGQAANPLHF.

Comment on this clonotype: Germline and junction disagree at one end, which may indicate a read error. The chain recombines TRBV11-1 with TRBJ2-3, with 11 bases identical to TRBD2. Germline-derived CDR1 and CDR2 are SGHAT and FQDESV (reference sequence). The CDR3 covers 16 residues. CDR3 sequence reads: CASSLGLAGNTDTPYF. The CDR3 region has the DNA TGTGCCAGCAGCTTAGGACTAGCGGGGAACACTGATACGCCGTATTTT.

This clonotype was detected only once. No conserved phenylalanine or tryptophan ends this CDR3, so it is likely a read error. This chain's CDR3 is CASSKALNLYNEQFL. DNA for the CDR3: TGTGCCAGCAGCAAGGCCCTGAATCTCTACAATGAGCAGTTCTTA. The V and J genes are TRBV6-5 and TRBJ2-1; D not resolved. Trimming cost V 6 bases and J 3 bases, with 15 bases left between them. The CDR3 has 15 amino acids. Germline lookup yields CDR1 MNHEY and CDR2 SVGAGI.

A word on this clonotype: A clone one base away is much larger, so this may be a read error. The J gene is TRBJ2-4, the V gene TRBV20-1, with 7 positions matching TRBD2. CDR1 and CDR2 (germline): DFQATT, SNEGSKA (reference sequence). This CDR3 has 15 amino acids. The trim removed 5 bases at V and 5 bases at J, leaving 12 bases unmatched. CDR3 protein: CSAARTGGAQNIQYF. Here the CDR3 DNA reads TGCAGTGCTGCCAGGACGGGGGGTGCCCAAAACATTCAGTACTTC.

This clonotype showed up just once. The junction departs from germline at one end; a sequencing error may be responsible. The V call is TRBV11-3, the J call TRBJ1-2, with D perhaps TRBD1 (5 bases). Germline lookup yields CDR1 SGHNT and CDR2 YENEEA. The CDR3 has 14 residues. The CDR3 DNA reads as TGTGTCAGCAGCTTAGGGCAGGGAGCGTCGGGCTACACCTTC. It codes for CVSSLGQGASGYTF.